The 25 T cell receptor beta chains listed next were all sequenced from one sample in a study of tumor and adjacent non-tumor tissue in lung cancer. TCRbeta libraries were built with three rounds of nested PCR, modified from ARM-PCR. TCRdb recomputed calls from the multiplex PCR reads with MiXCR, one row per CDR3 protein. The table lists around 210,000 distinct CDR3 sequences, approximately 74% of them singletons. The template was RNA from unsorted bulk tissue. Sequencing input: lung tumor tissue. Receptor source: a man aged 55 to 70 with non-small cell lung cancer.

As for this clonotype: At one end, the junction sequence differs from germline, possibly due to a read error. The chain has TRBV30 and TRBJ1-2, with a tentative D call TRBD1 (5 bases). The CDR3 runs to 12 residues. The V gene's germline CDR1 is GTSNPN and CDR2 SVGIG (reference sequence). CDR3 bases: TGTGCCTGGAGTCGCCCTCCGGGACGTTCAGGCTTC. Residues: CAWSRPPGRSGF.

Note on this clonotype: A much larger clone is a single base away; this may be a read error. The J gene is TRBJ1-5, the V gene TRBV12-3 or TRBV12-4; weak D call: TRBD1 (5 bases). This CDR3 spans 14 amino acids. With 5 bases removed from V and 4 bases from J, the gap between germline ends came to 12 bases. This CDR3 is CASSMRRVNQPQHF. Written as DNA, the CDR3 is TGTGCCAGCAGTATGCGCAGGGTTAATCAGCCCCAGCATTTT.

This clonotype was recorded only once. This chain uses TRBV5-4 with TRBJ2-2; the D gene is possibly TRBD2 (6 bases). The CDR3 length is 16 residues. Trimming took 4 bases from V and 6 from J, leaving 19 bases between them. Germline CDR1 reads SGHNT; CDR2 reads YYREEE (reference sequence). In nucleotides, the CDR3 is TGTGCCAGCAGCAACCCACTAACGGGAGTTGCCGGGGAGCTGTTTTTT. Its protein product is CASSNPLTGVAGELFF. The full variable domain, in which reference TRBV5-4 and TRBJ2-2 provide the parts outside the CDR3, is ETGVTQSPTHLIKTRGQQVTLRCSSQSGHNTVSWYQQALGQGPQFIFQYYREEENGRGNFPPRFSGLQFPNYSSELNVNALELDDSALYLCASSNPLTGVAGELFFGEGSRLTVL.

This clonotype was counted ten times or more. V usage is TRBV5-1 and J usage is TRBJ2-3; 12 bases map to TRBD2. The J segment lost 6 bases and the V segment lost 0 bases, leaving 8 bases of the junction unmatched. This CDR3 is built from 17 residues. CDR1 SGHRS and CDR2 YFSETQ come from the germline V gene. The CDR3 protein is CASSLASSGGALDTQYF. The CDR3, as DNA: TGCGCCAGCAGCTTGGCTTCTAGCGGGGGGGCACTGGATACGCAGTATTTT. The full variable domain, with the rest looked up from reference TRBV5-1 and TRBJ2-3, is KAGVTQTPRYLIKTRGQQVTLSCSPISGHRSVSWYQQTPGQGLQFLFEYFSETQRNKGNFPGRFSGRQFSNSRSEMNVSTLELGDSALYLCASSLASSGGALDTQYFGPGTRLTVL.

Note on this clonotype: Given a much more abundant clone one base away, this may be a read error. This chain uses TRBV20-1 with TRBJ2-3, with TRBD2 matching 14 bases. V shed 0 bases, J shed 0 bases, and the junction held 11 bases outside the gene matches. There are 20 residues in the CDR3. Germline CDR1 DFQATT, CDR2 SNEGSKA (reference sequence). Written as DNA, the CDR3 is TGCAGTGCTAGAGATCCCCGGACTAGCGGGAGGCAATTTAGCACAGATACGCAGTATTTT. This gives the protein CSARDPRTSGRQFSTDTQYF.

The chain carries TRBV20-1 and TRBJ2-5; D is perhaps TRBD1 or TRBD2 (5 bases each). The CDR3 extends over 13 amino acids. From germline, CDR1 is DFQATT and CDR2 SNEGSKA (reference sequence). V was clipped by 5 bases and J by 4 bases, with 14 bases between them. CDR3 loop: CSAYGTRVETQYF. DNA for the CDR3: TGCAGTGCTTACGGGACCCGAGTAGAGACCCAGTACTTC.

This chain's CDR3 is CASSIGDSEQFF. The CDR3 region has the DNA TGTGCCAGCAGCATAGGGGATAGTGAGCAGTTCTTC. The chain recombines TRBV11-2 with TRBJ2-1, with D perhaps matching TRBD1 (5 bases). From germline, CDR1 is SGHAT and CDR2 FQNNGV. With 5 bases removed from V and 9 bases from J, the gap between germline ends came to 11 bases. There are 12 residues in the CDR3. Using reference TRBV11-2 and TRBJ2-1 for the parts outside the CDR3, the full variable domain is EAGVAQSPRYKIIEKRQSVAFWCNPISGHATLYWYQQILGQGPKLLIQFQNNGVVDDSQLPKDRFSAERLKGVDSTLKIQPAKLEDSAVYLCASSIGDSEQFFGPGTRLTVL.

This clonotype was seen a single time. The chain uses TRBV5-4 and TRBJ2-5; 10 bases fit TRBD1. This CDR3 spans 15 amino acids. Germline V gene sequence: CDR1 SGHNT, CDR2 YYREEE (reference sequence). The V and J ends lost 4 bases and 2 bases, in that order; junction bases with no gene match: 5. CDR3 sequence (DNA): TGTGCCAGCAGCGGCGGGACAGGGGAACAAGAGACCCAGTACTTC. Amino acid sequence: CASSGGTGEQETQYF.

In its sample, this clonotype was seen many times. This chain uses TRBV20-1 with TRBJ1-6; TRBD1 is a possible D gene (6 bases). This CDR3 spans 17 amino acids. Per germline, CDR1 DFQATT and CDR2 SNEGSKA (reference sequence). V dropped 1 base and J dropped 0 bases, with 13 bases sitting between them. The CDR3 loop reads CSARVGGASSYNSPLHF. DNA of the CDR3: TGCAGTGCTAGAGTCGGGGGGGCGAGCTCCTATAATTCACCCCTCCACTTT.

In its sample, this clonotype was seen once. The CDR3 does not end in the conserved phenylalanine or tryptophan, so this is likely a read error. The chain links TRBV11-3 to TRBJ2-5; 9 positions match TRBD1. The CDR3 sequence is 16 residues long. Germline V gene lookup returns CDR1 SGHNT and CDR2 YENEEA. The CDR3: CTSNICPDRGQETQYL. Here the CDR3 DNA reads TGTACCAGCAACATCTGCCCGGACAGGGGTCAAGAGACCCAGTACTTA.

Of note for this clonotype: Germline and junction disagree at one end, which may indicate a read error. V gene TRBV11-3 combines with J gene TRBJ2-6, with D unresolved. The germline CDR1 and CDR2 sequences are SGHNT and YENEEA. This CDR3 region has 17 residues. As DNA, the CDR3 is TGTGCCGGCAGTTTAGTTGGGCAGGCCTCTGGGGCCAACGTCCTGACTTTC. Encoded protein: CAGSLVGQASGANVLTF.

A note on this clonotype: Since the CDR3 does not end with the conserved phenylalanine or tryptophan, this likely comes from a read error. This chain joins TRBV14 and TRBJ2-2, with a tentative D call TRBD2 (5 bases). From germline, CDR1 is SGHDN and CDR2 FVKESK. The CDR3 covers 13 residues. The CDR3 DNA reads TGTGCAAGCAGCCTGTACGGGGCCGGGGAGCTGTTTTAT. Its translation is CASSLYGAGELFY.

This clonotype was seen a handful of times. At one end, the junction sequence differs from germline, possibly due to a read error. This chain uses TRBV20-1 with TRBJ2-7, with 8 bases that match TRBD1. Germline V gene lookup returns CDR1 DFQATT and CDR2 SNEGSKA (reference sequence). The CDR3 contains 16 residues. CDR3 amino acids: CGALTVTGVVSYEQYF. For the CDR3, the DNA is TGCGGTGCTCTCACCGTGACAGGGGTAGTTTCCTACGAGCAGTACTTC.

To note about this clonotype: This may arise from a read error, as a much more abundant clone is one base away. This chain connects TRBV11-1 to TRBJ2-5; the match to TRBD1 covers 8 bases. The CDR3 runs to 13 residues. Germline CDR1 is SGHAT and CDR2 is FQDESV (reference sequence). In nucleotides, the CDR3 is TGTGCCAGCAGCCCGGGACAGGTAGAGGCCCAGTACTTC. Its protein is CASSPGQVEAQYF.

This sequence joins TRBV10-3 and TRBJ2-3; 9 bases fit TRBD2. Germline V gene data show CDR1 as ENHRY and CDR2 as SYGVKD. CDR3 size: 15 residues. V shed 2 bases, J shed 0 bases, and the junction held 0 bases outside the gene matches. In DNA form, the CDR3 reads TGTGCCATCAGTGAGACTAGCGGGAGCACAGATACGCAGTATTTT. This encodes CAISETSGSTDTQYF.

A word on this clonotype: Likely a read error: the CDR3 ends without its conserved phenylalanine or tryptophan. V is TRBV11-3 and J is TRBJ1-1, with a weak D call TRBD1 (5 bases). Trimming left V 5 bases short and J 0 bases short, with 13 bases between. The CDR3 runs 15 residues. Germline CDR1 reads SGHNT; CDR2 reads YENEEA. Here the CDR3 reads CASSPWTRMNTEAFI. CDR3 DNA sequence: TGTGCCAGCAGCCCTTGGACAAGGATGAACACTGAAGCTTTCATT.

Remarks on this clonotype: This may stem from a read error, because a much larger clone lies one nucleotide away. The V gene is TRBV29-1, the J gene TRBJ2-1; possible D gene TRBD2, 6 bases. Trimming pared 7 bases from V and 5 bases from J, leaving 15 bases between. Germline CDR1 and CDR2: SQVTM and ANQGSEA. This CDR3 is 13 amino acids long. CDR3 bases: TGCAGCGGGAGCAAGTGGGGGGACAATGAGCAGTTCTTC. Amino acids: CSGSKWGDNEQFF.

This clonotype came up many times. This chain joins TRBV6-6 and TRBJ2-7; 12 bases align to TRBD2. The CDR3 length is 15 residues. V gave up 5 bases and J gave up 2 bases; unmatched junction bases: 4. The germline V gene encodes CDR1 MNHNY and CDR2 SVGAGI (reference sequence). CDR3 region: CASSPRTSGTYEQYF. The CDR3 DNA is TGTGCCAGCAGTCCTCGGACTAGCGGGACCTACGAGCAGTACTTC.

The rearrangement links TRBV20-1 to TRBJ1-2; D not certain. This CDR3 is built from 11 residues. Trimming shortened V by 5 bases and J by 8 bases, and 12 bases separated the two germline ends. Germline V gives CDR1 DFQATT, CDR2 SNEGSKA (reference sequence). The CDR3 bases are TGCAGTGCTGGGGTCCGACGGGGCTACACCTTC. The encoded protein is CSAGVRRGYTF.

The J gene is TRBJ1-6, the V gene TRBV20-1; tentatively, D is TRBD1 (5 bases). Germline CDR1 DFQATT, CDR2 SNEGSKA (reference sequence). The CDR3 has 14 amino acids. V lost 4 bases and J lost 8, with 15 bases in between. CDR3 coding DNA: TGCAGTGCTAATGACGGACAAGGTGATTCACCCCTCCACTTT. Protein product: CSANDGQGDSPLHF.

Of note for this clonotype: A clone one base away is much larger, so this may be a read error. This chain's CDR3 is CSASTPIGRYEQYF. CDR3 DNA: TGCAGTGCTAGCACCCCCATCGGGAGGTATGAGCAGTACTTC. The chain links TRBV20-1 to TRBJ2-7, with 7 bases that match TRBD2. Trimming at V came to 3 bases and at J to 7 bases, leaving 12 bases not matched to a gene. Germline values: CDR1 DFQATT, CDR2 SNEGSKA (reference sequence). The CDR3 has 14 residues.

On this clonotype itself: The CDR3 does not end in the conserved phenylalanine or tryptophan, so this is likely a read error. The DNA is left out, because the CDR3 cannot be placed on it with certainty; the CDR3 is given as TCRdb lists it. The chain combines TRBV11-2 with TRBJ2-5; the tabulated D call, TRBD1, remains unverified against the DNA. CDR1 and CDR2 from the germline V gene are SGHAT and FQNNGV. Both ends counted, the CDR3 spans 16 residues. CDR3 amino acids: CASSSTMAGPKETHYV.

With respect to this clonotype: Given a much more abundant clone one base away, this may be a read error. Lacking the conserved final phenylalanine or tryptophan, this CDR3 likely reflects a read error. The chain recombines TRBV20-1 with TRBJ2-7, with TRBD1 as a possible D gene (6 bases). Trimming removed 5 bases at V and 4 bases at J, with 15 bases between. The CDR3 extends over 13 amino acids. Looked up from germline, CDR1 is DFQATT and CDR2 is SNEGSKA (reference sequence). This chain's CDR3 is CSAGTGQSYEQYI. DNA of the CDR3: TGCAGTGCTGGAACCGGACAGAGTTACGAGCAGTACATC.

CDR3 nucleotides: TGCAGTGCTGTCGAGCGGTACGAGCAGTACTTC. It translates to CSAVERYEQYF. The V gene is TRBV20-1, the J gene TRBJ2-7, with a weak D call TRBD2 (5 bases). V lost 5 bases, J lost 4 bases, and 9 bases lay in between. Germline-derived CDR1 and CDR2 are DFQATT and SNEGSKA (reference sequence). The CDR3 covers 11 residues.

The DNA for the CDR3 is TGCAGTGCTCGAGGGGGGGGACAGCATGGCTACACCTTC. It is translated as CSARGGGQHGYTF. The J gene is TRBJ1-2, the V gene TRBV20-1, with 7 bases matching TRBD1. V lost 5 bases, J lost 6 bases, and 9 bases stayed unmatched. Germline-derived CDR1 and CDR2 are DFQATT and SNEGSKA (reference sequence). The CDR3 covers 13 residues.